This is a list of T cell receptor beta chains from one sample in a study of OX40 agonist ivuxolimab in advanced cancers. Libraries were prepared by immunoSEQ multiplex PCR; TCRdb keeps only in-frame clonotypes and omits some of them. The sample consists of tens of thousands of clones, about 80% of them appearing once. The source material was CD4+ or CD8+ T cells sorted from blood, sampled in a trial of the OX40 agonist ivuxolimab. The receptors here all came from an adult with an advanced solid tumor such as melanoma, head and neck, liver or kidney cancer. The CDR3 runs from the conserved cysteine through the conserved F or W. Each record gives: J gene, V gene, D gene, clone size, CDR3 DNA, CDR3 protein. D genes are given only for firm matches. The size entry is marked missing in some rows and otherwise reads once, few, many or a size class.

>TRBJ2-1|TRBV7-4|TRBD2|once
TGTGCCAGCAGCTTCCCGTATCGGGGGGAAGCAATCCTCTACAATGAGCAGTTCTTC
CASSFPYRGEAILYNEQFF
>TRBJ2-5|TRBV5-4|.|.
TGTGCCAGCAGCCTGGGACACTCGGGTAGGGTTGAGACCCAGTACTTC
CASSLGHSGRVETQYF
>TRBJ1-4|TRBV5-1|.|.
TGCGCCAGCAGCTTGGGGTACGGGTTTGGTAATGAAAAACTGTTTTTT
CASSLGYGFGNEKLFF
>TRBJ1-5|TRBV6-5|.|.
TGTGCCAGCAGCCGGACAGACAATCAGCCCCAGCATTTT
CASSRTDNQPQHF
>TRBJ2-3|TRBV29-1|TRBD2|once
TGCAGCGTTGTAGCGGGGGGGCCTGATACGCAGTATTTT
CSVVAGGPDTQYF
>TRBJ1-5|TRBV5-5|TRBD1|.
TGTGCCAGCAGCTTGGCAGGGGGCGCGGGTCAGCCCCAGCATTTT
CASSLAGGAGQPQHF
>TRBJ1-3|TRBV5-5|.|.
TGTGCCAGCAGCTTGGCGACAGGAAACACCATATATTTT
CASSLATGNTIYF
>TRBJ1-1|TRBV4-1|TRBD1|.
TGCGCCAGCAGCCAAGCACAGGGGAGGAGAAACACTGAAGCTTTCTTT
CASSQAQGRRNTEAFF
>TRBJ2-2|TRBV7-3|.|few
TGTGCCAGCAGCTTAAATCTGGGGGGCGCCGGGGAGCTGTTTTTT
CASSLNLGGAGELFF
>TRBJ1-2|TRBV5-1|.|.
TGCGCCAGCAGCCCTGACCAGACCTATGGCTACACCTTC
CASSPDQTYGYTF
>TRBJ2-7|TRBV2|.|.
TGTGCCAGCAGTGAAATGCGACAGGCCGCAGAGCAGTACTTC
CASSEMRQAAEQYF
>TRBJ1-4|TRBV5-4|.|few
TGTGCCAGCAGTCGAGCGGAGGCTAGTAATGAAAAACTGTTTTTT
CASSRAEASNEKLFF
>TRBJ2-3|TRBV30|.|.
TGTGCCTGGAGTCTTTGGACGTCGGGGGGACACACAGATACGCAGTATTTT
CAWSLWTSGGHTDTQYF
>TRBJ2-2|TRBV2|TRBD2|.
TGTGCCAGCAAGGGGAGAGCGGGGGGGACCGGGGAGCTGTTTTTT
CASKGRAGGTGELFF
>TRBJ1-1|TRBV18|.|.
TGTGCCAGCTCACTCTCGGGTGTACCCGGGACAAGTGAAGCTTTCTTT
CASSLSGVPGTSEAFF
>TRBJ1-5|TRBV6-6|.|.
TGTGCCAGCAGTTACTCCGGACAGAGCAATCAGCCCCAGCATTTT
CASSYSGQSNQPQHF
>TRBJ1-6|TRBV18|.|.
TGTGCCAGCTCACCAGATAATAATTCACCCCTCCACTTT
CASSPDNNSPLHF
>TRBJ1-2|TRBV5-1|.|.
TGCGCCAGCAGCCAGGAACAGGTTAACTATGGCTACACCTTC
CASSQEQVNYGYTF
>TRBJ1-5|TRBV6-1|.|.
TGTGCCAGCAGTGGACGACACGTTAGCAATCAGCCCCAGCATTTT
CASSGRHVSNQPQHF
>TRBJ1-5|TRBV15|.|.
TGTGCCATTGGTGACAATATAGTAGGACAGCCCCAGCATTTT
CAIGDNIVGQPQHF
>TRBJ2-2|TRBV11-2|.|.
TGTGCCAGCAGCTTAGCCCTAGGGGCCACCGGGGAGCTGTTTTTT
CASSLALGATGELFF
>TRBJ2-6|TRBV6-6|.|.
TGTGCCAGCGTCCCTTCGCTCGGCTCTGGGGCCAACGTCCTGACTTTC
CASVPSLGSGANVLTF
>TRBJ1-5|TRBV30|.|.
TGTGCCTGGAGTGTAGAGGGAGGTGCTCAGCCCCAGCATTTT
CAWSVEGGAQPQHF
>TRBJ2-2|TRBV11-2|TRBD1|.
TGTGCCAGCAGCTCCCCGACAGGGGGCTACCGGAACACCGGGGAGCTGTTTTTT
CASSSPTGGYRNTGELFF
>TRBJ1-3|TRBV6-6|.|.
TGTGCCAGCAGTCTACAGACCGCCAGCTCTGGAAACACCATATATTTT
CASSLQTASSGNTIYF
>TRBJ1-3|TRBV6-6|.|.
TGTGCCAGCAGTGCAGGCTACAGCTTTTCTGGAAACACCATATATTTT
CASSAGYSFSGNTIYF
>TRBJ1-3|TRBV5-4|.|.
TGTGCCAGCAGCCCCACCGGGACTGACTCTGGAAACACCATATATTTT
CASSPTGTDSGNTIYF
>TRBJ1-2|TRBV6-5|.|.
TGTGCCAGCACACAGGGTTATGGCTACACCTTC
CASTQGYGYTF
>TRBJ2-2|TRBV7-8|TRBD1|.
TGTGCCAGCACCCCCGGGACAGAACTATCCGGGGAGCTGTTTTTT
CASTPGTELSGELFF
>TRBJ2-3|TRBV7-2|TRBD2|once
TGTGCCAGCAGCCCGGGACTAGCGGGGGGGGCAGATACGCAGTATTTT
CASSPGLAGGADTQYF
>TRBJ2-3|TRBV19|TRBD1|.
TGTGCCAGTAGCTCCCGAGGGGGCTTCAGCACAGATACGCAGTATTTT
CASSSRGGFSTDTQYF
>TRBJ2-3|TRBV5-4|.|.
TGTGCCAGCAGCTTGGCGGGTAGCACAGATACGCAGTATTTT
CASSLAGSTDTQYF
>TRBJ1-1|TRBV19|.|.
TGTGCCAGTAGTATATGGCAGGGGTACACTGAAGCTTTCTTT
CASSIWQGYTEAFF
>TRBJ2-7|TRBV28|.|.
TGTGCCAGCAACGAGGGCTACGAGCAGTACTTC
CASNEGYEQYF
>TRBJ1-1|TRBV4-1|.|.
TGCGCCAGCAGCCAAGATTATCTCGTGACTGTCCCCACTGAAGCTTTCTTT
CASSQDYLVTVPTEAFF
>TRBJ1-6|TRBV2|.|.
TGTGCCAGCAGCTACTTCGGGGATGGGAATTCACCCCTCCACTTT
CASSYFGDGNSPLHF
>TRBJ2-5|TRBV5-1|TRBD1|.
TGCGCCAGCAGCCGGAGTCAGGGGGCGCGGGAGACCCAGTACTTC
CASSRSQGARETQYF
>TRBJ2-2|TRBV28|TRBD2|.
TGTGCCAGTTTAAAGCGGGAGAAGCTGTTTTTT
CASLKREKLFF
>TRBJ1-4|TRBV5-4|.|.
TGTGCCAGCAGCTCACTAGCGCCGGGGGCTAATGAAAAACTGTTTTTT
CASSSLAPGANEKLFF
>TRBJ2-1|TRBV5-4|.|.
TGTGCCAGCAGCTTGGTCTCCAGCATCGACAATGAGCAGTTCTTC
CASSLVSSIDNEQFF
>TRBJ2-5|TRBV2|.|.
TGTGCCAGCAGTGGAGGGGGGCTTGAGACCCAGTACTTC
CASSGGGLETQYF
>TRBJ1-1|TRBV5-1|.|.
TGCGCCAGCAGCTTGGCGGCAGACAACACTGAAGCTTTCTTT
CASSLAADNTEAFF
>TRBJ2-3|TRBV29-1|TRBD2|once
TGCAGCGTCCTCCGCGCGGGGGTCCGAGATACGCAGTATTTT
CSVLRAGVRDTQYF
>TRBJ1-3|TRBV28|.|few
TGTGCCAGCAGCGCGGCCTCAGCCTATGGAAACACCATATATTTT
CASSAASAYGNTIYF
>TRBJ2-5|TRBV28|.|.
TGTGCCAGCAGTTTACGGGGGCCGGGGACCCAGTACTTC
CASSLRGPGTQYF
>TRBJ2-2|TRBV5-4|TRBD2|.
TGTGCCAGCAGCCCGACTAGCGGGGGGGGCTCCGGGGAGCTGTTTTTT
CASSPTSGGGSGELFF
>TRBJ2-3|TRBV5-1|TRBD2|.
TGCGCCAGCAGCTTGGTGGCGGGGGGGCCAGCAGATACGCAGTATTTT
CASSLVAGGPADTQYF
>TRBJ2-5|TRBV5-4|TRBD2|.
TGTGCCAGCAGCTTGGAATGGGAGGGTAGGGCCCAGTACTTC
CASSLEWEGRAQYF
>TRBJ1-1|TRBV19|.|.
TGTGCCAGTAGTATAATAGAGGCCAGGATCACTGAAGCTTTCTTT
CASSIIEARITEAFF
>TRBJ1-1|TRBV19|TRBD1|few
TGTGCCAGTAGTATAGGGTCAAGGACAGGAGGGACTGAAGCTTTCTTT
CASSIGSRTGGTEAFF
>TRBJ2-2|TRBV5-1|TRBD1|.
TGCGCCAGCAGCTTGGCTGGGACAGACACCGGGGAGCTGTTTTTT
CASSLAGTDTGELFF
>TRBJ1-3|TRBV6-5|.|.
TGTGCCAGCAGTTACTCCGGGTTGTCTGGAAACACCATATATTTT
CASSYSGLSGNTIYF
>TRBJ1-5|TRBV6-5|TRBD1|.
TGTGCCAGCAGTTACGGGACAGGGGTCGGTCAGCCCCAGCATTTT
CASSYGTGVGQPQHF